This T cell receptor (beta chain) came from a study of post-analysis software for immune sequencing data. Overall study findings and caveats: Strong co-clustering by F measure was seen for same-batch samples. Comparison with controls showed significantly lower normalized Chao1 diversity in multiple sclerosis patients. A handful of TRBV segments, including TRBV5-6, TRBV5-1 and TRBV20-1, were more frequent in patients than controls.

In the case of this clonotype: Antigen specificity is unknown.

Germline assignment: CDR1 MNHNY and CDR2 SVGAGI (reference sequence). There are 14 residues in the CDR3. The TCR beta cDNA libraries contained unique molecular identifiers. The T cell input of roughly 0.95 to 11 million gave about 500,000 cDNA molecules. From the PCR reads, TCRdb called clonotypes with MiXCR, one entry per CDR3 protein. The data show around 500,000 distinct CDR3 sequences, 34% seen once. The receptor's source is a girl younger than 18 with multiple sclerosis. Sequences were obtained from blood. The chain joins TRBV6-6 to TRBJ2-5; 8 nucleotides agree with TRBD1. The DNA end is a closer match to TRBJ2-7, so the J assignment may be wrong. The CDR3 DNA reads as TGTGCCAGCACGGCCGGACAGGGAGTCCACGAGCAGTACTTC. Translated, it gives CASTAGQGVHEQYF.